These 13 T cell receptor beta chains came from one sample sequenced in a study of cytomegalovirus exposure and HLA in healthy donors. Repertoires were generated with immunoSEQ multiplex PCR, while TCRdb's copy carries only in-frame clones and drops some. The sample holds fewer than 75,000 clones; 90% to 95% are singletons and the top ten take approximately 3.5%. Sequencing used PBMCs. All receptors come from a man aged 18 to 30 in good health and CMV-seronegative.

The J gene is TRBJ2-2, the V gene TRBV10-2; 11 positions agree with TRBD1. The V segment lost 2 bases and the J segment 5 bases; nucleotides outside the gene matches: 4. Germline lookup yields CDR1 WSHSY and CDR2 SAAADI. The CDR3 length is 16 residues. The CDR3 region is CASSERTGGRTGELFF. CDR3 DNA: TGCGCCAGCAGTGAGCGGACAGGGGGCCGGACCGGGGAGCTGTTTTTT.

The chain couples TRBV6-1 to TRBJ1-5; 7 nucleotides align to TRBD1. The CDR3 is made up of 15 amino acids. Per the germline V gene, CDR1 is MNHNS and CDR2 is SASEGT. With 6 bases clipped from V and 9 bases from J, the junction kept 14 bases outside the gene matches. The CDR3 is CASRAGDSNQWPQHF. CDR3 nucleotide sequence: TGTGCCAGCAGGGCTGGGGACAGCAATCAGTGGCCCCAGCATTTT.

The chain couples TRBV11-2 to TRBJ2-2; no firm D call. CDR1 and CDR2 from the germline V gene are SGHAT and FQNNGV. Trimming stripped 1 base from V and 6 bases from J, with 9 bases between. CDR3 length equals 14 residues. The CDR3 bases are TGTGCCAGCAGCTTAGGGATCCGGGCCGGGGAGCTGTTTTTT. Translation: CASSLGIRAGELFF.

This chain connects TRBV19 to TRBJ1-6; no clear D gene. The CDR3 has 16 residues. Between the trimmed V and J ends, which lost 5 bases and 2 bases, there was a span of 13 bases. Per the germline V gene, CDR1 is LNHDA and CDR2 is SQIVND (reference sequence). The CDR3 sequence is CASSDLVGTYNSPLHF. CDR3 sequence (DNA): TGTGCCAGTAGTGACCTGGTGGGCACCTATAATTCACCCCTCCACTTT.

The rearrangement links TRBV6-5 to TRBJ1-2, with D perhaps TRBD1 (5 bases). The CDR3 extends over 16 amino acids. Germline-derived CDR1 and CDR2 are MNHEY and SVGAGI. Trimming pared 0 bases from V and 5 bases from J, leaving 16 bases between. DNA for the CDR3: TGTGCCAGCAGTTACTCGAGTGGCAGGGCAGTATATGGCTACACCTTC. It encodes CASSYSSGRAVYGYTF.

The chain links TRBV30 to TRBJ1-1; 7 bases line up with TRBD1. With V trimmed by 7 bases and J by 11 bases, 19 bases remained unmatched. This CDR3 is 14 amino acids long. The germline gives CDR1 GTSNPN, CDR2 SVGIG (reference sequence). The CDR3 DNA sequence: TGTGCCTTGACAGGGACAAGGTCAGCCGCGCGGGCTTTCTTT. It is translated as CALTGTRSAARAFF.

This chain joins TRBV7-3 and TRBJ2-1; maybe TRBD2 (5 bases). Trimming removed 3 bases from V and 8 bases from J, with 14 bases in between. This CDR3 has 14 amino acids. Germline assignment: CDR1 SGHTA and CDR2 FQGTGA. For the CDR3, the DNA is TGTGCCAGCAGCTTGCACCGGGAAGGTGATGAGCAGTTCTTC. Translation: CASSLHREGDEQFF.

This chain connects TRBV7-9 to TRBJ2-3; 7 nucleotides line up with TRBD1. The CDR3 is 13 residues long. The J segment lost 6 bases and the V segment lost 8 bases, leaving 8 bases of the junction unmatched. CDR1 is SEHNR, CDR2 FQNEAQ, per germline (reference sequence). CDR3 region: CASADRGPDTQYF. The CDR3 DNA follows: TGTGCCAGCGCCGATAGGGGGCCGGATACGCAGTATTTT.

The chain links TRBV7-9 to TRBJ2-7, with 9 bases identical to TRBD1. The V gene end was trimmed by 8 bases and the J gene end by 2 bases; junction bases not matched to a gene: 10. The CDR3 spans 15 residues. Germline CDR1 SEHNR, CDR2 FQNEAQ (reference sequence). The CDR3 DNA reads TGTGCCAGCCTATCCCCGGGACAGGGAACCTACGAGCAGTACTTC. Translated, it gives CASLSPGQGTYEQYF.

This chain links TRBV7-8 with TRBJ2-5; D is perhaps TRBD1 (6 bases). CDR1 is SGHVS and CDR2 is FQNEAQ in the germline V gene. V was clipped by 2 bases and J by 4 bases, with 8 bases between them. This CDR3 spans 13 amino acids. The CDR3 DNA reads TGTGCCAGCAGCTTAACAGGGATAGAGACCCAGTACTTC. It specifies CASSLTGIETQYF.

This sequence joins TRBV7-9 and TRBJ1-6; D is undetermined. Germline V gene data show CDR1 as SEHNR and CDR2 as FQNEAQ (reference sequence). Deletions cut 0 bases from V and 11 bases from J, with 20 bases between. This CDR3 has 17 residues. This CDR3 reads CASSLASPRLLHAPLHF. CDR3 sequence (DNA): TGTGCCAGCAGCTTAGCGTCGCCACGACTTTTGCACGCACCCCTCCACTTT.

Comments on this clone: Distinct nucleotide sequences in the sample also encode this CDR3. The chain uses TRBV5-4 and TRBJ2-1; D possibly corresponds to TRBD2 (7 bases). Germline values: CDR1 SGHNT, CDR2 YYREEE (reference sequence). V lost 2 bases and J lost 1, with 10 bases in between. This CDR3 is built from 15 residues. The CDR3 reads CASSLGGGSYNEQFF. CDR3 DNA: TGTGCCAGCAGCTTAGGGGGGGGGTCCTACAATGAGCAGTTCTTC.

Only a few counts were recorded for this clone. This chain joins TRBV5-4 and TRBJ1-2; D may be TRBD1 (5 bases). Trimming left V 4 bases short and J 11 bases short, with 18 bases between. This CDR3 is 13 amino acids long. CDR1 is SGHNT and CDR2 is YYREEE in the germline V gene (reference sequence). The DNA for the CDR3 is TGTGCCAGCAGCCCGCAACCGGCAGGGTCTTACACCTTC. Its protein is CASSPQPAGSYTF.